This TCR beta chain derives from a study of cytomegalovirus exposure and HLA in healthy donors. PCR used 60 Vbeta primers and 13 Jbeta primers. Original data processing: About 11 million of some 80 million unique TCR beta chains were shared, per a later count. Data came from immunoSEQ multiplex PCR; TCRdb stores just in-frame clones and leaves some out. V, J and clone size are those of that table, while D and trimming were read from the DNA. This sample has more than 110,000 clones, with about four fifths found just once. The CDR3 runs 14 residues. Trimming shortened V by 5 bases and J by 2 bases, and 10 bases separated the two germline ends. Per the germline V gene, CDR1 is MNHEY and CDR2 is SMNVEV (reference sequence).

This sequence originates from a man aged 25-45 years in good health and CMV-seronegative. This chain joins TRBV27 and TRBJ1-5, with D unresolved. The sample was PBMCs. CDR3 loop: CASSREGGNQPQHF. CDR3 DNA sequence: TGTGCCAGCAGTCGCGAGGGAGGCAATCAGCCCCAGCATTTT.